The 21 T cell receptor beta chains below were found in one sample sequenced in a study of Ad26.COV2.S vaccination and SARS-CoV-2 variants. Sequencing was performed with immunoSEQ multiplex PCR; in TCRdb, only in-frame clones are kept and a portion is missing. The sample lists about 220,000 clones; around 89% were seen once. Treatment in this sample: around 19 received Ad26.COV2.S at low or high dose, single or two shots; a few received placebo; per-sample allocation not given. The samples date from day 63 after the first vaccine or placebo injection. The starting material was peripheral blood, obtained in a trial of Ad26.COV2.S vaccine versus placebo. These receptors came from a person aged 18-60 years who received the Ad26.COV2.S COVID-19 vaccine or a placebo.

This chain links TRBV5-6 with TRBJ1-5, with D perhaps matching TRBD1 (5 bases). Germline values: CDR1 SGHDT, CDR2 YYEEEE. Trimming stripped 3 bases from V and 5 bases from J, with 18 bases between. The CDR3 consists of 16 residues. Here the CDR3 reads CASSSYVRGVDQPQHF. CDR3 DNA: TGTGCCAGCAGCTCGTACGTGAGGGGCGTGGATCAGCCCCAGCATTTT.

The chain links TRBV10-3 to TRBJ2-1, with a tentative D call TRBD1 (5 bases). The CDR3 is 12 amino acids. The V gene's germline CDR1 is ENHRY and CDR2 SYGVKD. V lost 8 bases to trimming and J lost 5 bases, with 10 bases between them. Here the CDR3 DNA reads TGTGCCATCGGAAGGGGCCACAATGAGCAGTTCTTC. It is translated as CAIGRGHNEQFF.

The chain has TRBV27 and TRBJ1-3, with D possibly matching TRBD1 (6 bases). Germline CDR1 and CDR2: MNHEY and SMNVEV (reference sequence). V lost 3 bases and J 4 bases, leaving 10 bases between the germline ends. The CDR3 loop spans 14 amino acids. The CDR3 coding sequence is TGTGCCAGCAGTTTCGGGGGCGCGGGAAACACCATATATTTT. Translated: CASSFGGAGNTIYF.

This CDR3 is CASSWTGARGNTEAFF. For the CDR3, the DNA is TGCGCCAGCAGCTGGACAGGGGCTCGAGGGAACACTGAAGCTTTCTTT. The V call is TRBV5-1, the J call TRBJ1-1, with TRBD1 matching 9 bases. CDR1 and CDR2 from the germline V gene are SGHRS and YFSETQ. This CDR3 contains 16 residues. V trimming: 3 bases; J trimming: 1 base; junction bases outside the gene matches: 7.

V usage is TRBV4-1 and J usage is TRBJ2-1; 9 positions match TRBD2. CDR3 length equals 15 residues. Per germline, CDR1 MGHRA and CDR2 YSYEKL. The V segment lost 1 base and the J segment 4 bases; nucleotides outside the gene matches: 2. The CDR3: CASSQGLAGYNEQFF. The CDR3 coding sequence is TGCGCCAGCAGCCAAGGTCTAGCGGGGTACAATGAGCAGTTCTTC.

This sequence joins TRBV18 and TRBJ1-1, with 9 bases that match TRBD1. Germline V gives CDR1 KGHSH, CDR2 LQKENI. Unmatched junction bases numbered 7, after V lost 3 bases and J lost 5 bases. The length of the CDR3 is 15 residues. As DNA, the CDR3 is TGTGCCAGCTCACCTGGACAGGGGAAAAGTACTGAAGCTTTCTTT. Amino acids: CASSPGQGKSTEAFF.

Remarks on this clone: In the same sample, other DNA sequences code for this CDR3. This chain uses TRBV3-1 (or the pseudogene TRBV3-2) with TRBJ1-1; D unclear. Germline loops: CDR1 LGHDT, CDR2 YNNKEL (reference sequence). The CDR3 extends over 12 amino acids. Trimming took off 3 bases at V and 5 bases at J, with 7 bases between the two ends. As DNA, the CDR3 is TGTGCCAGCAGCCAGGGTTGGACTGAAGCTTTCTTT. Translated: CASSQGWTEAFF.

The chain is built from TRBV7-7 and TRBJ2-5, with TRBD2 matching over 12 bases. The CDR3 totals 15 residues. Germline CDR1 reads SSHAT; CDR2 reads FNYEAQ (reference sequence). CDR3 region: CASGKRLAGEETQYF. In nucleotides, the CDR3 is TGTGCTAGCGGGAAGAGACTAGCGGGAGAAGAGACCCAGTACTTC.

J is TRBJ1-1 and V is TRBV9; D might be TRBD1 (5 bases). V was cut by 6 bases and J by 1 base, with 13 bases left in between. Germline CDR1 SGDLS, CDR2 YYNGEE. The length of the CDR3 is 14 residues. The CDR3 here is CASTKDKRNTEAFF. The CDR3 nucleotides read TGTGCCAGCACCAAGGACAAGAGGAACACTGAAGCTTTCTTT.

This chain connects TRBV14 to TRBJ2-2; 9 bases are shared with TRBD1. Germline lookup yields CDR1 SGHDN and CDR2 FVKESK. V shed 1 base, J shed 5 bases, and the junction held 5 bases outside the gene matches. This CDR3 comprises 16 residues. CDR3 region: CASSQGDRVGTGELFF. CDR3 in DNA: TGTGCCAGCAGCCAAGGGGACAGGGTAGGGACCGGGGAGCTGTTTTTT.

This clone is labeled as medium-sized (0.01 to 0.1%). The rearrangement links TRBV11-3 to TRBJ2-7; TRBD1 matches 7 bases. Per germline, CDR1 SGHNT and CDR2 YENEEA. This CDR3 region has 13 residues. V dropped 5 bases and J dropped 3; count of bases not matched to a gene: 4. The CDR3 nucleotides are TGTGCCAGCAGCCGACAGGGTTTCTACGAGCAGTACTTC. Translating gives CASSRQGFYEQYF.

The V call is TRBV15, the J call TRBJ2-2; tentatively, D is TRBD1 or TRBD2 (5 bases each). The germline V gene has CDR1 LNHNV and CDR2 YYDKDF (reference sequence). V was cut by 0 bases and J by 4 bases, with 9 bases left in between. CDR3 size: 15 residues. The CDR3: CATSRDQGTTGELFF. The CDR3 DNA reads as TGTGCCACCAGCAGAGATCAAGGGACCACCGGGGAGCTGTTTTTT.

This rearrangement joins TRBV4-3 to TRBJ1-6, with 7 bases aligning to TRBD1. CDR3 length: 17 amino acids. V lost 3 bases, J lost 7 bases, and 12 bases stayed unmatched. Germline assignment: CDR1 LGHNA and CDR2 YSLEER. The CDR3 region is CASSQVRQGTGNSPLHF. The CDR3 DNA sequence: TGCGCCAGCAGCCAGGTCCGACAGGGAACGGGCAATTCACCCCTCCACTTT.

The rearrangement links TRBV28 to TRBJ2-1; the match to TRBD1 covers 9 bases. Trimming at V came to 8 bases and at J to 7 bases, leaving 12 bases not matched to a gene. The CDR3 has 15 residues. Germline CDR1 reads MDHEN; CDR2 reads SYDVKM. DNA of the CDR3: TGTGCCAGCCAAAGCACAGGGGGCACGGGGAATGAGCAGTTCTTC. Protein: CASQSTGGTGNEQFF.

V gene TRBV19 combines with J gene TRBJ2-7, with 9 bases matching TRBD2. CDR1 is LNHDA and CDR2 is SQIVND in the germline V gene (reference sequence). The V gene end was trimmed by 3 bases and the J gene end by 3 bases; junction bases not matched to a gene: 15. CDR3 length: 18 residues. The CDR3 bases are TGTGCCAGTAGTATGAGAGGGATGCAGGGACTAGCCCTCTACGAGCAGTACTTC. Its protein product is CASSMRGMQGLALYEQYF.

The chain is built from TRBV5-1 and TRBJ2-5, with D tentatively TRBD2 (6 bases). This CDR3 is 15 amino acids long. The germline V and J ends were trimmed by 5 bases and 5 bases, with 19 bases remaining between them. CDR1 is SGHRS, CDR2 YFSETQ, per germline. This CDR3 is CASRAGYARGETQYF. The DNA for the CDR3 is TGCGCCAGCAGGGCGGGGTACGCCCGAGGGGAGACCCAGTACTTC.

The genes are TRBV29-1 and TRBJ2-3; TRBD2 matches at 14 bases. V lost 1 base to trimming and J lost 2 bases; unmatched junction nucleotides: 14. Germline lookup yields CDR1 SQVTM and CDR2 ANQGSEA. The CDR3 runs 20 residues. CDR3 residues: CSVEGTSGRSPPRNTDTQYF. The CDR3 DNA sequence: TGCAGCGTTGAAGGGACTAGCGGGAGGAGTCCCCCGAGGAACACAGATACGCAGTATTTT.

The gene calls are TRBV7-2 and TRBJ2-3; no reliable D call. Between the trimmed V and J ends, which lost 7 bases and 2 bases, there was a span of 16 bases. The germline gives CDR1 SGHTA, CDR2 FQGNSA. The CDR3 spans 15 residues. The DNA for the CDR3 is TGTGCCAGCACCCTAAAAAGGGTGAACACAGATACGCAGTATTTT. It yields the protein CASTLKRVNTDTQYF.

The gene calls are TRBV11-1 and TRBJ1-1, with D unclear. The length of the CDR3 is 14 residues. Trimming stripped 4 bases from V and 4 bases from J, with 13 bases between. Germline-derived CDR1 and CDR2 are SGHAT and FQDESV (reference sequence). The CDR3, as DNA: TGTGCCAGCAGCTGGACCGGGGAGAGCACTGAAGCTTTCTTT. This encodes CASSWTGESTEAFF.

This sequence joins TRBV11-2 and TRBJ2-7, with 14 bases aligning to TRBD2. Germline V gene data show CDR1 as SGHAT and CDR2 as FQNNGV. With 6 bases clipped from V and 2 bases from J, the junction kept 6 bases outside the gene matches. The CDR3 covers 16 residues. CDR3 in DNA: TGTGCCAGCAGTCGGGGACTAGCGGGAGCTCCCTACGAGCAGTACTTC. As protein: CASSRGLAGAPYEQYF.

This clone was seen only once. The chain couples TRBV10-1 to TRBJ1-1; D ambiguous. This CDR3 is built from 14 residues. Germline V CDR1 and CDR2: WNHNN, SYGVQD (reference sequence). V shed 4 bases and J shed 1 base, with 10 bases lying between them. This CDR3 is CASSASLRNTEAFF. The CDR3 nucleotides are TGCGCCAGCAGTGCCTCTCTGCGGAACACTGAAGCTTTCTTT.